The entry that follows covers one TCR beta chain sequence. In the original analysis: It was from reference gene primer amplification that nucleated cell counts were estimated. The method was immunoSEQ multiplex PCR; TCRdb's version includes in-frame clones alone and lacks a portion of them. V, J and clone size derive from that table, while D and trimming were established from the DNA sequence. The sample gives about 81,000 clones, 88% of which show up once; around 4.8% is in the top ten. CDR1 SEHNR and CDR2 FQNEAQ come from the germline V gene (reference sequence). Trimming took 4 bases from V and 0 from J; bases not matched to a gene: 2. The CDR3 covers 15 residues. This record comes from a study of blood T cell repertoires in COVID-19. On the study more broadly: Sources were T cells, B-cell-depleted T cells, or PBMCs; the material itself was cDNA or gDNA.

The V call is TRBV7-9, the J call TRBJ2-3; 9 bases match TRBD1. This clonotype originated in a woman at least 80 years old with acute or convalescent COVID-19. The sequencing sample was made of peripheral blood. The CDR3 DNA follows: TGTGCCAGCAGCTCAGGGACAGGGAGCACAGATACGCAGTATTTT. As protein: CASSSGTGSTDTQYF.